One and the same sample provided the 4 T cell receptor beta chains below, sequenced in a study of blood T cell repertoires in COVID-19. The table came from immunoSEQ multiplex PCR; TCRdb's copy has only in-frame clones and leaves some out. This sample has 150,000 or so clones, with approximately 83% found just once. The sequenced sample consisted of peripheral blood. These receptors were obtained from a woman in her sixties with acute or convalescent COVID-19.

This clone was observed a single time. For the CDR3, the DNA is TGTGCCACCAGTTCGGCTAGCGGGAGCACAGATACGCAGTATTTT. Translating it yields CATSSASGSTDTQYF. The V call is TRBV24-1, the J call TRBJ2-3; 8 bases fit TRBD2. There are 15 residues in the CDR3. Trimming cost V 6 bases and J 0 bases; bases outside gene matches: 4. The germline gives CDR1 KGHDR, CDR2 SFDVKD.

The chain couples TRBV12-3 or TRBV12-4 to TRBJ1-1, with a weak D call TRBD1 (5 bases). The V end was cut by 7 bases, the J end by 5 bases, with 14 bases between. The CDR3 has 13 amino acids. The CDR3 nucleotides read TGTGCCAGCATGTTCGTCGGGGGTACTGAAGCTTTCTTT. Amino acid sequence: CASMFVGGTEAFF.

The genes are TRBV2 and TRBJ2-5, with 8 bases that match TRBD1. This CDR3 contains 15 residues. The ends lost 5 bases at V and 5 bases at J; junction bases unmatched: 10. Germline CDR1 SNHLY, CDR2 FYNNEI. The CDR3 nucleotides read TGTGCCAGCAGTCCTAGGCTGGACAGGGCGGAGACCCAGTACTTC. It is translated as CASSPRLDRAETQYF.

This chain joins TRBV2 and TRBJ2-3; 10 nucleotides line up with TRBD1. This CDR3 spans 16 amino acids. Germline trimming cut 0 bases from V and 7 bases from J; bases unmatched to any gene: 7. Germline CDR1 is SNHLY and CDR2 is FYNNEI. CDR3 loop: CASSEAGGQGKYTQYF. The DNA of the CDR3 is TGTGCCAGCAGTGAAGCGGGGGGACAGGGGAAATATACGCAGTATTTT. The full variable domain, with the rest looked up from reference TRBV2 and TRBJ2-3, is EPEVTQTPSHQVTQMGQEVILRCVPISNHLYFYWYRQILGQKVEFLVSFYNNEISEKSEIFDDQFSVERPDGSNFTLKIRSTKLEDSAMYFCASSEAGGQGKYTQYFGPGTRLTVL.